Detailed here is one TCR beta chain. CDR1 is LGHDT, CDR2 YNNKEL, per germline (reference sequence). V was shortened by 4 bases and J by 0 bases, with 13 bases between the two germline ends. The CDR3 runs 16 residues. Each CDR3 protein gets one entry after TCRdb re-called the 5' RACE reads with MiXCR. The data hold roughly 750,000 distinct CDR3 sequences, with around 20% observed a single time. These data belong to a study of identical twins. Another study also made use of these data, one on T cells expressing NK-cell markers. That paper notes: There were a few donors in whom these clonotypes also led the CD3+CD56-NKG2C+ fraction.

The sequence came from a woman between 18 and 29 years old in good health. This chain connects TRBV3-1 to TRBJ2-1, with D possibly TRBD2 on 6 matching bases. Sequencing was performed on PBMCs. Here the CDR3 DNA reads TGTGCCAGCAGCCCTAGGCGGGGAGGCTCCTACAATGAGCAGTTCTTC. This gives the protein CASSPRRGGSYNEQFF.